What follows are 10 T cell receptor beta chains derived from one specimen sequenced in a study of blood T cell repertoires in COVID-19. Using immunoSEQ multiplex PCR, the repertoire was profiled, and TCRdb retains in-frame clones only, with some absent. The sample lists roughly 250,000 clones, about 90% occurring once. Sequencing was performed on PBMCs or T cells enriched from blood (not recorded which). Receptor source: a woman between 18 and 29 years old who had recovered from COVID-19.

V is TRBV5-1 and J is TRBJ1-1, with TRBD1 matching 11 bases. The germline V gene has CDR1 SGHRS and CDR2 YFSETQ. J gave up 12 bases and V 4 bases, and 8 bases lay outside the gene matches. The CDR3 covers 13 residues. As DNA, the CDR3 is TGCGCCAGCAGCCCTCGGACAGGGGGCGAGACTTTCTTT. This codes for CASSPRTGGETFF.

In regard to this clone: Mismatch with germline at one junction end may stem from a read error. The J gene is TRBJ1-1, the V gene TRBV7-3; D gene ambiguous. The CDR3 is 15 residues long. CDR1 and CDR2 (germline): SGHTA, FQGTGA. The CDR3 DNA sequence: TGTGCCAGCAGCCTAACCTCCGCCTCGGGCACTGAAGCTTTCTTT. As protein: CASSLTSASGTEAFF.

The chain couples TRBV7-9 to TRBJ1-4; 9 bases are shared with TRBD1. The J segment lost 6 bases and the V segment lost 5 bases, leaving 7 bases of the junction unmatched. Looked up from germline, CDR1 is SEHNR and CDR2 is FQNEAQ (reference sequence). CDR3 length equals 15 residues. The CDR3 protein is CASSLGTGLDEKLFF. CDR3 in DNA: TGTGCCAGCAGCCTGGGGACAGGGCTAGATGAAAAACTGTTTTTT.

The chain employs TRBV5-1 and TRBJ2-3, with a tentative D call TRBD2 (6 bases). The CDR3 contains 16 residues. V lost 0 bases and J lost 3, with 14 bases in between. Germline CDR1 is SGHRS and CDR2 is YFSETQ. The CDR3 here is CASSLGPGAVTDTQYF. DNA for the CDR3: TGCGCCAGCAGCTTGGGGCCGGGAGCGGTGACAGATACGCAGTATTTT.

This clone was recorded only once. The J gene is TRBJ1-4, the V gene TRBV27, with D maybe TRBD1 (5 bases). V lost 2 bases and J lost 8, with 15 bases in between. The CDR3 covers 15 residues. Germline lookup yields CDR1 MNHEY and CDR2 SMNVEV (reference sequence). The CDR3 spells CASSLRRVQGEKLFF. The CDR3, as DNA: TGTGCCAGCAGTTTACGCAGGGTACAAGGAGAAAAACTGTTTTTT.

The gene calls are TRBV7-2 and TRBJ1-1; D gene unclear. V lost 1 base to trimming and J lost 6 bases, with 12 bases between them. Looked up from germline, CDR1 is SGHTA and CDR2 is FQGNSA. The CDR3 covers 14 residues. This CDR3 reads CASSLGLVRAEAFF. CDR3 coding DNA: TGTGCCAGCAGCTTAGGGTTGGTGAGGGCTGAAGCTTTCTTT.

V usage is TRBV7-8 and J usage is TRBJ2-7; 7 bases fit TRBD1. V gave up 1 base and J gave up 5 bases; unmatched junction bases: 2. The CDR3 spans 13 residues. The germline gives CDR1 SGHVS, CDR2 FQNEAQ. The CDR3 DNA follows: TGTGCCAGCAGCTTAGGAGGGGGCGACGAGCAGTACTTC. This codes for CASSLGGGDEQYF.

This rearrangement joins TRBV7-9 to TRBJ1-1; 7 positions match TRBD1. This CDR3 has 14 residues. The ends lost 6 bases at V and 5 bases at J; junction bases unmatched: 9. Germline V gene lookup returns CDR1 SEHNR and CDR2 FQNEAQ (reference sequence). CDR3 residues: CASRLQGRGTEAFF. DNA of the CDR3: TGTGCCAGCAGATTACAGGGGAGGGGAACTGAAGCTTTCTTT.

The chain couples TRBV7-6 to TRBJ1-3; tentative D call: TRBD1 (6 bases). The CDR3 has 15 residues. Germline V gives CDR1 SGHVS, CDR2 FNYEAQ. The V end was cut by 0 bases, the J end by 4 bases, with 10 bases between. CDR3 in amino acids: CASSLAGTYGNTIYF. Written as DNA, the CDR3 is TGTGCCAGCAGCTTAGCCGGGACATACGGAAACACCATATATTTT.

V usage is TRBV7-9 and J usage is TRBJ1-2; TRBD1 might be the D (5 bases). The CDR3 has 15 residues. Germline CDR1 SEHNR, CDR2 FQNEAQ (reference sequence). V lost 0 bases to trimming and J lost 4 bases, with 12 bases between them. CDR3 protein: CASSLADTASYGYTF. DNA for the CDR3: TGTGCCAGCAGCTTAGCGGACACGGCCTCCTATGGCTACACCTTC.